A selection of T cell receptor beta chains follows, all from one sample in a study of T cell repertoires in cytomegalovirus infection. The antigens for these receptors are not known. TCRdb re-derived calls from the reads in MiXCR, one entry per CDR3 protein. Of 110,000 to 150,000 distinct CDR3 sequences in the sample, roughly 32% are singletons; the top ten hold about 56%. The material was CD8+ T cells from cultured PBMCs, obtained from culture after CMV antigen stimulation. The receptor source for this set is a human donor in good health (CMV status not recorded). Some clones in this sample may be carry-over from other donors' samples. Each CDR3 is given with its conserved first and last residue. D genes are given only for firm matches. Size is omitted from some rows. Given values are once, few, many or a class for expanded clones.

>few|TRBJ2-1|NA|TRBV19
CASSITTVHEQFF
TGTGCCAGTAGTATTACAACGGTGCATGAGCAGTTCTTC
>NA|TRBJ1-4|TRBD1|TRBV12-3/TRBV12-4
CASSRDRADEKLFF
TGTGCCAGCAGCCGGGACAGGGCGGATGAAAAACTGTTTTTT
>NA|TRBJ2-7|TRBD2|TRBV19
CASSIAAGGNYEQYF
TGTGCCAGTAGTATAGCAGCGGGGGGTAACTACGAGCAGTACTTC
>NA|TRBJ1-2|TRBD1|TRBV6-2/TRBV6-3
CASRFDRDSGYTF
TGTGCCAGCAGGTTCGACAGGGACTCTGGCTACACCTTC
>NA|TRBJ2-2|NA|TRBV29-1
CSVRDTNTGELFF
TGCAGCGTTAGGGATACGAACACCGGGGAGCTGTTTTTT
>many|TRBJ1-2|NA|TRBV12-3/TRBV12-4
CASSQLYGYTF
TGTGCCAGCAGCCAACTTTATGGCTACACCTTC
>few|TRBJ2-7|TRBD1|TRBV11-3
CASSWPKGATYSYEQYF
TGTGCCAGCAGCTGGCCCAAGGGGGCTACATACTCCTACGAGCAGTACTTC
>few|TRBJ1-5|NA|TRBV15
CATSREGRPNQPQHF
TGTGCCACCAGCAGAGAGGGCAGACCCAATCAGCCCCAGCATTTT
>many|TRBJ2-2|NA|TRBV2
CASSEGAGELFF
TGTGCCAGCAGTGAAGGTGCCGGGGAGCTGTTTTTT
>many|TRBJ2-7|NA|TRBV6-2/TRBV6-3
CASSREGLGSYEQYF
TGTGCCAGCAGTCGCGAGGGACTCGGCTCCTACGAGCAGTACTTC
>many|TRBJ1-1|NA|TRBV12-3/TRBV12-4
CASSPGGGTEAFF
TGTGCCAGCAGTCCGGGGGGCGGCACTGAAGCTTTCTTT
>NA|TRBJ2-2|NA|TRBV12-3/TRBV12-4
CASTPSGELFF
TGTGCCAGCACCCCCAGCGGGGAGCTGTTTTTT
>few|TRBJ2-3|NA|TRBV27
CASSPTGIGTDTQYF
TGTGCCAGCAGTCCCACAGGGATTGGGACAGATACGCAGTATTTT
>many|TRBJ2-5|TRBD1|TRBV5-6
CASSLWSGQGLETQYF
TGTGCCAGCAGCTTGTGGTCGGGACAGGGACTAGAGACCCAGTACTTC
>NA|TRBJ1-4|TRBD1|TRBV2
CASSDRGSPAEKLFF
TGTGCCAGCAGTGACAGGGGGTCCCCGGCTGAAAAACTGTTTTTT
>few|TRBJ2-3|NA|TRBV7-6
CASSLASTIADTQYF
TGTGCCAGCAGCTTAGCGAGTACAATTGCAGATACGCAGTATTTT
>few|TRBJ1-4|NA|TRBV4-1
CASSQGQNEKLFF
TGCGCCAGCAGCCAAGGACAGAATGAAAAACTGTTTTTT
>NA|TRBJ2-4|NA|TRBV12-3/TRBV12-4
CASSPRGPEGIAKNIQYF
TGTGCCAGCAGCCCCCGGGGGCCCGAGGGGATAGCCAAAAACATTCAGTACTTC
>once|TRBJ1-2|TRBD1|TRBV5-5
CASSIDRVGYTF
TGTGCCAGCAGCATAGACAGGGTCGGCTACACCTTC
>NA|TRBJ2-1|TRBD1|TRBV4-1
CASSQGRGTGGWYNEQFF
TGCGCCAGCAGCCAAGGCAGAGGGACAGGGGGCTGGTACAATGAGCAGTTCTTC
>few|TRBJ1-2|NA|TRBV5-4
CASSESGGGDYGYTF
TGTGCCAGCAGCGAATCGGGCGGGGGCGACTATGGCTACACCTTC
>NA|TRBJ2-5|NA|TRBV6-5
CASSYGQPWETQYF
TGTGCCAGCAGTTACGGGCAGCCCTGGGAGACCCAGTACTTC
>NA|TRBJ2-2|NA|TRBV14
CASSHLPQGYTGELFF
TGTGCCAGCAGCCACCTACCCCAAGGGTACACCGGGGAGCTGTTTTTT
>many|TRBJ1-5|NA|TRBV6-5
CASRDGIGMPQHF
TGTGCCAGCCGGGACGGGATCGGAATGCCCCAGCATTTT
>NA|TRBJ2-5|NA|TRBV11-2
CASSATWDTPQETQYF
TGTGCCAGCAGCGCGACTTGGGACACTCCCCAAGAGACCCAGTACTTC
>NA|TRBJ2-3|NA|TRBV6-5
CASSYSYWSRDNANSDTQYF
TGTGCCAGCAGTTACTCCTATTGGAGCCGGGACAACGCTAATTCAGATACGCAGTATTTT
>NA|TRBJ2-7|NA|TRBV15
CATSRDRVAEQYF
TGTGCCACCAGCAGAGACAGGGTGGCCGAGCAGTACTTC
>NA|TRBJ2-3|NA|TRBV27
CASSIQGTDTQYF
TGTGCCAGCAGTATACAGGGAACAGATACGCAGTATTTT
>NA|TRBJ2-3|TRBD2|TRBV27
CASSRGGLGDTQYF
TGTGCCAGCAGTCGGGGGGGCCTAGGGGATACGCAGTATTTT
>few|TRBJ1-1|NA|TRBV7-9
CASRSGTLNTEAFF
TGTGCCAGCAGATCTGGGACACTGAACACTGAAGCTTTCTTT
>NA|TRBJ2-1|TRBD1|TRBV4-1
CASSQGTGQVFHEQFF
TGCGCCAGCAGCCAAGGAACGGGACAGGTTTTTCATGAGCAGTTCTTC
>NA|TRBJ1-1|NA|TRBV6-5
CASSYSNPDVNTEAFF
TGTGCCAGCAGTTACTCGAATCCGGACGTGAACACTGAAGCTTTCTTT
>many|TRBJ2-6|NA|TRBV5-4
CASSLVGSGANVLTF
TGTGCCAGCAGCTTAGTAGGCTCTGGGGCCAACGTCCTGACTTTC
>NA|TRBJ2-7|NA|TRBV12-3/TRBV12-4
CASSLNSASYEQYF
TGTGCCAGCAGTTTAAACAGCGCCTCCTACGAGCAGTACTTC
>NA|TRBJ1-2|TRBD1|TRBV27
CASSLSPTGSGYTF
TGTGCCAGCAGTTTATCCCCGACAGGGAGTGGCTACACCTTC
>NA|TRBJ1-5|TRBD1|TRBV25-1
CASSEFGQGDQPQHF
TGTGCCAGCAGTGAATTCGGACAGGGTGACCAGCCCCAGCATTTT
>many|TRBJ2-7|NA|TRBV6-1
CASSETVSYEQYF
TGTGCCAGCAGTGAGACGGTCTCCTACGAGCAGTACTTC
>many|TRBJ2-1|NA|TRBV7-8
CASSPGLPGNEQFF
TGTGCCAGCAGCCCGGGACTGCCAGGGAATGAGCAGTTCTTC
>NA|TRBJ1-1|NA|TRBV27
CASSFWAGEAFF
TGTGCCAGCAGTTTTTGGGCAGGCGAAGCTTTCTTT
>NA|TRBJ1-2|TRBD1|TRBV7-9
CASSDATGDFNYGYTF
TGTGCCAGCAGTGATGCCACAGGGGACTTCAACTATGGCTACACCTTC
>few|TRBJ2-1|NA|TRBV7-6
CASSLSLGGIWARRNEQFF
TGTGCCAGCAGCTTATCCCTAGGCGGCATATGGGCCCGACGTAATGAGCAGTTCTTC
>many|TRBJ1-4|NA|TRBV7-9
CASSFLRQGLNEKLFF
TGTGCCAGCAGCTTCCTCCGTCAGGGCCTTAATGAAAAACTGTTTTTT
>NA|TRBJ1-5|TRBD1|TRBV19
CASSHRDRHHF
TGTGCCAGTAGTCACCGGGACAGACATCATTTT
>NA|TRBJ2-1|TRBD2|TRBV7-2
CASSLGGGGEQFF
TGTGCCAGCAGCTTAGGGGGGGGGGGTGAGCAGTTCTTC
>NA|TRBJ2-1|TRBD2|TRBV7-8
CASSPLSSGSYNEQFF
TGTGCCAGCAGCCCTCTATCTAGCGGGAGTTACAATGAGCAGTTCTTC
>many|TRBJ2-1|TRBD2|TRBV11-1
CASSLAPGGNEQFF
TGTGCCAGCAGTCTAGCGCCGGGGGGGAATGAGCAGTTCTTC